Listed here are 18 T cell receptor beta chains from one sample, sequenced in a study of B cell selection in AIRE deficiency (dated by TCRdb to about 2019). Conventional CD4 T cells were sorted as cells that were CD4+CD127+. The library relied on the immunoSEQ multiplex PCR assay. TCRdb's version of the immuneACCESS table is confined to in-frame rearrangements and falls short of the full clone set. An unresolved V gene accounts for under half of the shortfall where checked; the remainder is of unknown origin. A total of under 25,000 clones appear in this sample, approximately 97% of them only once. The ten largest clonotypes hold 0.3% of the sample. The sequenced sample was conventional CD4+ T cells sorted from PBMCs. These receptors all stem from a human donor with AIRE deficiency.

V usage is TRBV29-1 and J usage is TRBJ1-2, with no clear D. V shed 0 bases and J shed 2 bases, with 10 bases lying between them. The CDR3 totals 14 residues. Germline CDR1 reads SQVTM; CDR2 reads ANQGSEA. The CDR3 loop reads CSVEERVGNYGYTF. DNA of the CDR3: TGCAGCGTTGAAGAGAGGGTAGGGAACTATGGCTACACCTTC.

This clone was counted once. The chain uses TRBV6-6 and TRBJ2-4; tentative D call: TRBD1 (6 bases). V dropped 5 bases and J dropped 3 bases, with 17 bases sitting between them. Germline lookup yields CDR1 MNHNY and CDR2 SVGAGI (reference sequence). The CDR3 consists of 16 residues. CDR3 sequence (DNA): TGTGCCAGCAGTCCTGTGACAGGTCCGGGCAAAAACATTCAGTACTTC. As protein: CASSPVTGPGKNIQYF.

The table lists this clone with a count of one. This sequence joins TRBV2 and TRBJ2-1, with 12 bases fitting TRBD2. This CDR3 is 17 amino acids long. The V segment lost 7 bases and the J segment 7 bases; nucleotides outside the gene matches: 14. Germline CDR1 and CDR2: SNHLY and FYNNEI. CDR3 nucleotides: TGTGCCAGCATTGAGGGAAGACTAGCGGGAGCTCGGAATGAGCAGTTCTTC. Amino acids: CASIEGRLAGARNEQFF.

This sequence joins TRBV4-2 and TRBJ2-3, with 7 bases lining up with TRBD2. The CDR3 is 17 amino acids. Germline V gene data show CDR1 as LGHNA and CDR2 as YNFKEQ. V lost 4 bases to trimming and J lost 0 bases; unmatched junction nucleotides: 10. CDR3 DNA sequence: TGTGCCAGCAGCCCCCATGCGGGGGACTGGAGCACAGATACGCAGTATTTT. Translating gives CASSPHAGDWSTDTQYF.

The chain uses TRBV7-9 and TRBJ2-1; D gene uncertain. The CDR3 length is 17 residues. Trimming removed 3 bases at V and 8 bases at J, with 23 bases between. The germline CDR1 and CDR2 sequences are SEHNR and FQNEAQ (reference sequence). DNA for the CDR3: TGTGCCAGCAGCTTTACGCTCCCTAGGGTTAGTGGCGATGAGCAGTTCTTC. The encoded protein is CASSFTLPRVSGDEQFF.

CDR3 sequence: CASSDSAGQGGKLFF. Written as DNA, the CDR3 is TGTGCCAGCAGTGACTCGGCTGGACAGGGAGGAAAACTGTTTTTT. This chain joins TRBV6-4 and TRBJ1-4; TRBD1 aligns across 8 bases. The V gene end was trimmed by 0 bases and the J gene end by 10 bases; junction bases not matched to a gene: 7. CDR1 is MRHNA and CDR2 is SNTAGT in the germline V gene. This CDR3 is built from 15 residues.

The V gene is TRBV7-2, the J gene TRBJ1-2, with D possibly TRBD1 on 6 matching bases. V lost 2 bases and J lost 8, with 15 bases in between. The CDR3 runs to 14 residues. The germline gives CDR1 SGHTA, CDR2 FQGNSA. The CDR3 here is CASSLKYMQGGYTF. CDR3 in DNA: TGTGCCAGCAGCTTAAAGTACATGCAGGGGGGCTACACCTTC.

The chain joins TRBV19 to TRBJ2-2, with unresolved D. The CDR3 sequence is 15 residues long. V gave up 7 bases and J gave up 0 bases, with 12 bases separating them. Germline CDR1 LNHDA, CDR2 SQIVND (reference sequence). In DNA form, the CDR3 reads TGTGCCAGTACGTTAAGGGCATCGAACACCGGGGAGCTGTTTTTT. Protein sequence: CASTLRASNTGELFF.

This clone was observed a single time. The chain has TRBV27 and TRBJ2-3, with TRBD2 matching over 12 bases. CDR1 and CDR2 from the germline V gene are MNHEY and SMNVEV (reference sequence). This CDR3 contains 17 residues. Trimming removed 5 bases from V and 4 bases from J; junction bases left unmatched: 10. CDR3 DNA: TGTGCCAGCAGTAAAAGAGCAACTAGCGGGAGGTCAGATACGCAGTATTTT. Translating gives CASSKRATSGRSDTQYF.

J is TRBJ2-1 and V is TRBV6-1; D ambiguous. Germline CDR1 is MNHNS and CDR2 is SASEGT. V dropped 6 bases and J dropped 2 bases, with 8 bases sitting between them. The CDR3 sequence is 13 residues long. CDR3 region: CASSEPPYNEQFF. The CDR3 bases are TGTGCCAGCAGCGAACCCCCCTACAATGAGCAGTTCTTC.

The V call is TRBV7-2, the J call TRBJ2-6; the D call may be TRBD1 or TRBD2 (5 bases each). Germline lookup yields CDR1 SGHTA and CDR2 FQGNSA. CDR3 length: 17 residues. The V gene lost 3 bases and the J gene lost 4 bases, with 16 bases spanning the gap. The CDR3 sequence is CASSFRAGSIGANVLTF. CDR3 coding DNA: TGTGCCAGCAGCTTTAGGGCAGGGAGTATCGGGGCCAACGTCCTGACTTTC. The full variable domain, its missing parts supplied by reference TRBV7-2 and TRBJ2-6, is GAGVSQSPSNKVTEKGKDVELRCDPISGHTALYWYRQSLGQGLEFLIYFQGNSAPDKSGLPSDRFSAERTGGSVSTLTIQRTQQEDSAVYLCASSFRAGSIGANVLTFGAGSRLTVL.

V and J are TRBV6-6 and TRBJ1-1; maybe TRBD1 (5 bases). Trimming stripped 7 bases from V and 1 base from J, with 13 bases between. The CDR3 runs 14 residues. The germline V gene has CDR1 MNHNY and CDR2 SVGAGI (reference sequence). CDR3: CASINLGGNTEAFF. In DNA form, the CDR3 reads TGTGCCAGCATCAATCTTGGGGGGAACACTGAAGCTTTCTTT.

The chain recombines TRBV18 with TRBJ1-2; D unresolved. The CDR3 consists of 12 residues. CDR1 is KGHSH and CDR2 is LQKENI in the germline V gene. Trimming removed 3 bases at V and 1 base at J, with 3 bases between. The CDR3 region has the DNA TGTGCCAGCTCACCCGATAACTATGGCTACACCTTC. Translating gives CASSPDNYGYTF. Drawing the rest from reference TRBV18 and TRBJ1-2, the complete variable domain is NAGVMQNPRHLVRRRGQEARLRCSPMKGHSHVYWYRQLPEEGLKFMVYLQKENIIDESGMPKERFSAEFPKEGPSILRIQQVVRGDSAAYFCASSPDNYGYTFGSGTRLTVV.

The chain combines TRBV18 with TRBJ2-5; D might be TRBD2 (5 bases). This CDR3 region has 13 residues. With 5 bases removed from V and 2 bases from J, the gap between germline ends came to 9 bases. The V gene's germline CDR1 is KGHSH and CDR2 LQKENI. The CDR3 DNA reads as TGTGCCAGCTCAAGAGCGGAGCAAGAGACCCAGTACTTC. Protein: CASSRAEQETQYF.

The rearrangement uses TRBV7-2 and TRBJ2-7; either TRBD1 or TRBD2 may supply D (6 bases each). CDR3 length: 14 residues. With 3 bases removed from V and 9 bases from J, the gap between germline ends came to 18 bases. Germline V lookup: CDR1 SGHTA, CDR2 FQGNSA. CDR3 loop: CASSFYGGGAAQYF. The CDR3 DNA reads as TGTGCCAGCAGCTTTTATGGGGGCGGGGCGGCGCAGTACTTC.

The chain uses TRBV5-1 and TRBJ2-1; 10 nucleotides line up with TRBD2. The CDR3 extends over 15 amino acids. J gave up 6 bases and V 3 bases, and 6 bases lay outside the gene matches. The germline CDR1 and CDR2 sequences are SGHRS and YFSETQ. CDR3 sequence: CASSSLAGATNEQFF. The CDR3 coding sequence is TGCGCCAGCAGCTCTCTAGCGGGGGCCACCAATGAGCAGTTCTTC.

This rearrangement joins TRBV18 to TRBJ1-1, with TRBD1 as a possible D gene (6 bases). Germline values: CDR1 KGHSH, CDR2 LQKENI. CDR3 length: 17 residues. Between the trimmed V and J ends, which lost 1 base and 5 bases, there was a span of 20 bases. CDR3 region: CASSPQATGAWGTEAFF. CDR3 in DNA: TGTGCCAGCTCACCACAGGCGACAGGAGCCTGGGGAACTGAAGCTTTCTTT.

This chain links TRBV19 with TRBJ2-7, with 10 nucleotides matching TRBD2. Trimming removed 6 bases from V and 0 bases from J; junction bases left unmatched: 8. In germline, CDR1 is LNHDA, CDR2 SQIVND (reference sequence). The CDR3 runs 16 residues. CDR3 DNA: TGTGCCAGTAGCCCCCCCGGACTAGCGGCCTCCTACGAGCAGTACTTC. It encodes CASSPPGLAASYEQYF. Filled out from reference TRBV19 and TRBJ2-7, the complete variable domain reads DGGITQSPKYLFRKEGQNVTLSCEQNLNHDAMYWYRQDPGQGLRLIYYSQIVNDFQKGDIAEGYSVSREKKESFPLTVTSAQKNPTAFYLCASSPPGLAASYEQYFGPGTRLTVT.